This TCR beta chain was documented in a study of response to subunit inactivated influenza vaccine. One entry per CDR3 protein results from TCRdb running MiXCR on the RT-PCR reads. Here the sample spans approximately 500,000 distinct CDR3 sequences, around 13% being singletons. Findings and limits, study-wide: Authors suggested seasonal influenza vaccinations each recruit few new T cells.

After removal of 4 bases from V and 7 bases from J, the junction contained 4 bases not matched to a gene. The CDR3 is 14 amino acids. In regard to this clonotype: Its target is not known.

The sample consisted of PBMCs from blood, taken more than 35 days after vaccination. This clonotype originated in a man over 45 who received an inactivated influenza vaccine. The chain carries TRBV12-3 or TRBV12-4 and TRBJ1-6; 7 bases fit TRBD1. CDR3 sequence: CASSYGTVNSPLHF. CDR3 DNA sequence: TGTGCCAGCAGTTACGGGACAGTGAATTCACCCCTCCACTTT.